The 2 T cell receptor beta chains below all came from one sample that was sequenced in a study of cytomegalovirus exposure and HLA in healthy donors. The PCR contained 60 Vbeta and 13 Jbeta primers. Here immunoSEQ multiplex PCR was the method, and the copy in TCRdb shows in-frame clones only, minus some. The repertoire holds about 160,000 clones, with over 80% as singletons. The sample taken for sequencing was PBMCs. These receptors all come from a middle-aged man in good health and CMV-seropositive.

The chain links TRBV4-2 to TRBJ1-3, with TRBD1 matching over 8 bases. The V gene end was trimmed by 4 bases and the J gene end by 0 bases; junction bases not matched to a gene: 8. The CDR3 spans 17 residues. The germline gives CDR1 LGHNA, CDR2 YNFKEQ. CDR3 nucleotide sequence: TGTGCCAGCAGCCCGGACAGGGTCGCTTACTCTGGAAACACCATATATTTT. It is translated as CASSPDRVAYSGNTIYF.

CDR3 residues: CASSFGQGGNSPLHF. CDR3 sequence (DNA): TGTGCCAGCAGCTTTGGACAGGGGGGTAATTCACCCCTCCACTTT. J is TRBJ1-6 and V is TRBV7-8; TRBD1 agrees at 10 bases. The CDR3 loop spans 15 amino acids. Germline V gene sequence: CDR1 SGHVS, CDR2 FQNEAQ. The trim removed 3 bases at V and 6 bases at J, leaving 2 bases unmatched.